This TCR beta chain was identified in a study of control samples from healthy donors and cancer patients. Method: immunoSEQ multiplex PCR; TCRdb's copy keeps in-frame clones and lacks some. The data show some 130,000 clones, approximately 92% seen once. This CDR3 spans 15 amino acids. The V gene lost 0 bases and the J gene lost 4 bases, with 13 bases spanning the gap. The genes are TRBV5-3 and TRBJ1-2, with unresolved D. TRBV5-3 falls under the ORF class, with uncertain function. Sequencing was done on a sample of blood. The source is a young man in good health. CDR3 protein: CARSLGAAWGYGYTF. The CDR3 DNA is TGTGCCAGAAGCTTGGGGGCAGCTTGGGGCTATGGCTACACCTTC.